This TCR beta chain was recorded in a study of human T cells and chemical hapten exposure. Study as a whole: Sensitization involved placing 2% DPC onto an approximately 2 cm by approximately 2 cm region of upper inner arm skin.

Regarding the study as a whole: It should be noted that donors had alopecia, so their immune response may differ from healthy people's.

This clonotype was picked up many times. Its specificity is not known. Time point here: pre-sensitization, week 0. This sample's treatment: therapeutic diphenylcyclopropenone sensitization with weekly scalp DPC. Unique molecular identifiers were affixed to discrete cDNA molecules within the library. TCRdb analysed the RACE reads with MiXCR anew, one entry per CDR3 protein. The profile shows 300,000 to 400,000 distinct CDR3 sequences, around 5.5% of them singletons. The germline gives CDR1 GTSNPN, CDR2 SVGIG (reference sequence). V lost 1 base, J lost 12 bases, and 4 bases lay in between. The CDR3 sequence is 10 residues long.

The TCR comes from a woman between 45 and 65 years old with alopecia areata. Some clones in this sample may be carry-over from other donors' samples. V usage is TRBV30 and J usage is TRBJ2-6; unclear D gene. The sample was whole blood, taken in connection with sensitization to the hapten diphenylcyclopropenone (DPC). The CDR3 DNA follows: TGTGCCTGGAGTGCCCCCGTCCTGACTTTC. Its translation is CAWSAPVLTF.